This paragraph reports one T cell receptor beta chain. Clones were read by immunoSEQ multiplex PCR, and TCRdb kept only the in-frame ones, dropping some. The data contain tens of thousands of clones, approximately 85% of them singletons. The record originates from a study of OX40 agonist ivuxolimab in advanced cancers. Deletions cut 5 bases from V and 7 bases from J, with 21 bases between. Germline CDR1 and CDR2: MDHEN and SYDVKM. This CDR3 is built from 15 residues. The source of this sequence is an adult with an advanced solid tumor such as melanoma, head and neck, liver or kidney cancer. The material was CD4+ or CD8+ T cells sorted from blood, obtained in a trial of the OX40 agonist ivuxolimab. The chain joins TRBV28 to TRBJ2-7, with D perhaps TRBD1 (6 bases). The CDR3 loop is CASSLYRVWMWEQYF. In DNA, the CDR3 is TGTGCCAGCAGTCTGTACAGGGTTTGGATGTGGGAGCAGTACTTC. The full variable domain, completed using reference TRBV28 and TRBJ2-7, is DVKVTQSSRYLVKRTGEKVFLECVQDMDHENMFWYRQDPGLGLRLIYFSYDVKMKEKGDIPEGYSVSREKKERFSLILESASTNQTSMYLCASSLYRVWMWEQYFGPGTRLTVT.